The 27 T cell receptor beta chains in this list originate from one sample, sequenced in a study of CD4 T cells in relation to SARS-CoV-2 and coronaviruses (dated by TCRdb to about 2021). Library preparation used the immunoSEQ multiplex PCR assay. Sourced from immuneACCESS, this table was stored by TCRdb with only in-frame sequences that have V and J called. A share of the clones is absent; for the studies checked, an unresolved V gene accounts for under half, and the remainder has no known explanation. This sample comprises about 26,000 clones, around 67% of them detected only once. The ten largest clonotypes hold 20% to 25% of the sample. CD4+ T cells from unexposed donors were collected before the COVID-19 pandemic (2011-2018). After around ten days of culture, CD4+ T cells were isolated with the EasySep CD4+ T cell isolation kit. These receptors' antigens are unknown. Input material: CD4+ T cells from PBMCs, cultured in vitro. The receptors derive from a human donor in good health.

In this sample, this clone turned up a few times. V gene TRBV19 combines with J gene TRBJ1-6; D perhaps matches TRBD1 (5 bases). From germline, CDR1 is LNHDA and CDR2 SQIVND (reference sequence). The CDR3 totals 14 residues. Between the trimmed V and J ends, which lost 6 bases and 5 bases, there was a span of 11 bases. The DNA for the CDR3 is TGTGCCAGTAGAGCTCAGGGAGATAATTCACCCCTCCACTTT. As protein: CASRAQGDNSPLHF.

V gene TRBV9 combines with J gene TRBJ2-5; D is unclear. CDR3 size: 12 residues. CDR1 and CDR2 from the germline V gene are SGDLS and YYNGEE. V lost 4 bases to trimming and J lost 5 bases, with 9 bases between them. CDR3 DNA sequence: TGTGCCAGCAGCACTCACGGGGAGACCCAGTACTTC. Its protein is CASSTHGETQYF.

V and J are TRBV12-3 or TRBV12-4 and TRBJ1-1; unclear D gene. The CDR3 is 13 amino acids. The V and J ends lost 3 bases and 4 bases respectively, with 9 bases between them. CDR3 sequence (DNA): TGTGCCAGCAGTTTGTCGGGAAGCACTGAAGCTTTCTTT. Amino acid sequence: CASSLSGSTEAFF.

This rearrangement joins TRBV27 to TRBJ1-3, with D unclear. Trimming left V 5 bases short and J 1 base short, with 18 bases between. This CDR3 spans 17 amino acids. In germline, CDR1 is MNHEY, CDR2 SMNVEV (reference sequence). The DNA for the CDR3 is TGTGCCAGCAGTCTCAAGGGTGACCCTTCTTCTGGAAACACCATATATTTT. This sequence encodes CASSLKGDPSSGNTIYF.

In this sample, this clone turned up once. The chain uses TRBV7-2 and TRBJ2-3; 7 bases agree with TRBD1. The length of the CDR3 is 12 residues. Germline V gives CDR1 SGHTA, CDR2 FQGNSA. Losses at the gene ends were 5 bases for V and 6 bases for J; bases not matched to a gene: 2. CDR3 nucleotides: TGTGCCAGCAGCCTGACAGGGGATACGCAGTATTTT. It yields the protein CASSLTGDTQYF. Together with reference TRBV7-2 and TRBJ2-3, the CDR3 gives the full variable domain: GAGVSQSPSNKVTEKGKDVELRCDPISGHTALYWYRQSLGQGLEFLIYFQGNSAPDKSGLPSDRFSAERTGGSVSTLTIQRTQQEDSAVYLCASSLTGDTQYFGPGTRLTVL.

The chain combines TRBV29-1 with TRBJ2-7; no firm D call. V was clipped by 6 bases and J by 0 bases, with 15 bases between them. Germline CDR1 reads SQVTM; CDR2 reads ANQGSEA. This CDR3 has 14 amino acids. The CDR3 nucleotides are TGCAGCGTAGTCCGACAAGGCAGCTCCTACGAGCAGTACTTC. Translating it yields CSVVRQGSSYEQYF.

This clone was counted a single time. The rearrangement uses TRBV6-5 and TRBJ2-3; 9 bases align to TRBD1. Trimming took 8 bases from V and 3 from J; bases not matched to a gene: 3. The CDR3 sequence is 13 residues long. Germline V gives CDR1 MNHEY, CDR2 SVGAGI. CDR3 sequence reads: CASGGQGTDTQYF. DNA of the CDR3: TGTGCCAGCGGCGGACAGGGGACAGATACGCAGTATTTT.

This sequence joins TRBV5-1 and TRBJ2-1; D is undetermined. The CDR3 length is 15 residues. Germline-derived CDR1 and CDR2 are SGHRS and YFSETQ. The V end lost 1 base, the J end lost 8 bases, and 16 bases lay between the germline ends. The CDR3 loop reads CASSLLGPPADEQFF. The CDR3 region has the DNA TGCGCCAGCAGCTTGCTAGGCCCGCCCGCGGATGAGCAGTTCTTC.

V and J are TRBV7-9 and TRBJ2-7, with 8 bases identical to TRBD2. The CDR3 is 15 amino acids. Trimming at V came to 5 bases and at J to 5 bases, leaving 11 bases not matched to a gene. From germline, CDR1 is SEHNR and CDR2 FQNEAQ (reference sequence). This chain's CDR3 is CASSPAGGRKDEQYF. DNA of the CDR3: TGTGCCAGCAGCCCCGCGGGGGGCCGGAAGGACGAGCAGTACTTC.

Only a few counts were recorded for this clone. The chain recombines TRBV9 with TRBJ2-5; D gene ambiguous. Trimming shortened V by 2 bases and J by 2 bases, and 7 bases separated the two germline ends. The germline V gene encodes CDR1 SGDLS and CDR2 YYNGEE. This CDR3 spans 13 amino acids. CDR3 DNA sequence: TGTGCCAGCAGCGTCCTACCACAAGAGACCCAGTACTTC. Amino acids: CASSVLPQETQYF.

This clone was detected a few times. The chain combines TRBV7-6 with TRBJ1-6, with TRBD1 matching 9 bases. Germline-derived CDR1 and CDR2 are SGHVS and FNYEAQ. The trim removed 4 bases at V and 7 bases at J, leaving 5 bases unmatched. The CDR3 runs 15 residues. The CDR3 DNA reads as TGTGCCAGCAGCTACCGGGACAGGGACAATTCACCCCTCCACTTT. It codes for CASSYRDRDNSPLHF.

The chain is built from TRBV12-5 and TRBJ1-3; no reliable D call. From germline, CDR1 is LGHNT and CDR2 FRNRAP. V dropped 5 bases and J dropped 0 bases, with 17 bases sitting between them. This CDR3 is 17 amino acids long. The CDR3 nucleotides are TGTGCTAGTGGTGGGAACCTGCGAATCAGCTCTGGAAACACCATATATTTT. This encodes CASGGNLRISSGNTIYF.

This clone was recorded a few times. The chain uses TRBV6-6 and TRBJ2-7, with D perhaps TRBD1 (5 bases). There are 14 residues in the CDR3. Looked up from germline, CDR1 is MNHNY and CDR2 is SVGAGI (reference sequence). V shed 8 bases and J shed 4 bases, with 18 bases lying between them. The CDR3 nucleotides read TGTGCCAGCGGTTCAGGGTCCCCAATTTACGAGCAGTACTTC. Amino acids: CASGSGSPIYEQYF.

This clone was counted a single time. The genes are TRBV3-1 (or the pseudogene TRBV3-2) and TRBJ2-5; D remains ambiguous. CDR3 size: 11 residues. Germline V CDR1 and CDR2: LGHDT, YNNKEL (reference sequence). Trimming removed 3 bases at V and 7 bases at J, with 6 bases between. CDR3 protein: CASSHGGTQYF. The CDR3 bases are TGTGCCAGCAGCCATGGTGGGACCCAGTACTTC.

This clone was counted only a few times. This CDR3 is CASRSLPTMGGYTF. The CDR3 DNA follows: TGTGCCAGCAGGTCCCTCCCTACTATGGGGGGCTACACCTTC. V usage is TRBV6-5 and J usage is TRBJ1-2, with no clear D. CDR1 MNHEY and CDR2 SVGAGI come from the germline V gene. V was pared by 6 bases and J by 8 bases, with 19 bases between. The length of the CDR3 is 14 residues.

The chain is built from TRBV5-1 and TRBJ2-1; 9 bases are shared with TRBD2. Per germline, CDR1 SGHRS and CDR2 YFSETQ. The CDR3 extends over 16 amino acids. V trimming: 0 bases; J trimming: 0 bases; junction bases outside the gene matches: 1. CDR3 protein: CASSLGGGGSYNEQFF. CDR3 coding DNA: TGCGCCAGCAGCTTGGGCGGGGGGGGCTCCTACAATGAGCAGTTCTTC. The variable domain in full, completed from reference TRBV5-1 and TRBJ2-1, reads KAGVTQTPRYLIKTRGQQVTLSCSPISGHRSVSWYQQTPGQGLQFLFEYFSETQRNKGNFPGRFSGRQFSNSRSEMNVSTLELGDSALYLCASSLGGGGSYNEQFFGPGTRLTVL.

This chain's CDR3 is CASSSLERLAGGNEQFF. DNA of the CDR3: TGTGCCAGCAGCTCATTAGAGAGACTAGCGGGAGGCAATGAGCAGTTCTTC. The chain couples TRBV7-8 to TRBJ2-1; TRBD2 matches 13 bases. This CDR3 comprises 17 residues. Germline CDR1 and CDR2: SGHVS and FQNEAQ. After removal of 4 bases from V and 6 bases from J, the junction contained 9 bases not matched to a gene.

CDR3 in amino acids: CAISDGTPSTDTQYF. In nucleotides, the CDR3 is TGTGCCATCAGTGACGGGACACCTAGCACAGATACGCAGTATTTT. This chain uses TRBV10-3 with TRBJ2-3; perhaps TRBD1 as D (6 bases). V was pared by 3 bases and J by 0 bases, with 10 bases between. The CDR3 is 15 residues long. Germline loops: CDR1 ENHRY, CDR2 SYGVKD.

The chain employs TRBV7-9 and TRBJ2-1; D may be TRBD2 (6 bases). Germline CDR1 is SEHNR and CDR2 is FQNEAQ (reference sequence). V lost 5 bases, J lost 1 base, and 9 bases lay in between. The length of the CDR3 is 14 residues. The CDR3 spells CASSPTSSYNEQFF. The CDR3 coding sequence is TGTGCCAGCAGCCCGACTAGTTCCTACAATGAGCAGTTCTTC.

The chain joins TRBV19 to TRBJ2-7; D may be TRBD1 (6 bases). This CDR3 is built from 13 residues. Looked up from germline, CDR1 is LNHDA and CDR2 is SQIVND (reference sequence). V lost 3 bases and J 1 base, leaving 7 bases between the germline ends. The CDR3 reads CASSITGSYEQYF. The CDR3 DNA follows: TGTGCCAGTAGTATTACAGGGTCCTACGAGCAGTACTTC. The complete variable domain, with remaining parts taken from reference TRBV19 and TRBJ2-7, reads DGGITQSPKYLFRKEGQNVTLSCEQNLNHDAMYWYRQDPGQGLRLIYYSQIVNDFQKGDIAEGYSVSREKKESFPLTVTSAQKNPTAFYLCASSITGSYEQYFGPGTRLTVT.

This clone was seen a few times. This chain links TRBV18 with TRBJ2-1; perhaps D is TRBD1 or TRBD2 (5 bases each). V was trimmed by 1 base and J by 7 bases, leaving 8 bases between them. The CDR3 is made up of 13 amino acids. Looked up from germline, CDR1 is KGHSH and CDR2 is LQKENI. The CDR3 protein is CASSPLEGNEQFF. The CDR3 DNA reads as TGTGCCAGCTCACCACTTGAGGGGAATGAGCAGTTCTTC.

Only one count was recorded for this clone. V is TRBV7-9 and J is TRBJ1-1, with TRBD1 matching 8 bases. This CDR3 comprises 14 residues. With 11 bases clipped from V and 4 bases from J, the junction kept 12 bases outside the gene matches. Germline V gene lookup returns CDR1 SEHNR and CDR2 FQNEAQ (reference sequence). The CDR3 region is CALAETGDGTEAFF. CDR3 nucleotides: TGTGCCTTGGCCGAGACAGGGGACGGCACTGAAGCTTTCTTT.

The chain joins TRBV10-3 to TRBJ2-7, with 16 bases aligning to TRBD2. CDR1 ENHRY and CDR2 SYGVKD come from the germline V gene. With V trimmed by 6 bases and J by 4 bases, 0 bases remained unmatched. This CDR3 comprises 14 residues. CDR3 in amino acids: CAIRGLAGGYEQYF. The CDR3 DNA sequence: TGTGCCATCAGGGGACTAGCGGGAGGGTACGAGCAGTACTTC.

The table lists this clone with a few counts. The chain couples TRBV3-1 (or the pseudogene TRBV3-2) to TRBJ1-1, with D unclear. There are 13 residues in the CDR3. Trimming cost V 0 bases and J 7 bases, with 9 bases left between them. Germline V gene data show CDR1 as LGHDT and CDR2 as YNNKEL (reference sequence). CDR3 nucleotides: TGTGCCAGCAGCCAAGAATCTTGGGGTGAAGCTTTCTTT. It encodes CASSQESWGEAFF.

V usage is TRBV19 and J usage is TRBJ2-7; D gene uncertain. CDR3 length: 13 amino acids. Germline CDR1 and CDR2: LNHDA and SQIVND (reference sequence). With 2 bases removed from V and 6 bases from J, the gap between germline ends came to 11 bases. The CDR3 protein is CASSISKDLEQYF. The CDR3 region has the DNA TGTGCCAGTAGTATATCTAAGGACCTCGAGCAGTACTTC.

The rearrangement joins TRBV19 to TRBJ1-3; D unresolved. The V end lost 9 bases, the J end lost 3 bases, and 15 bases lay between the germline ends. Looked up from germline, CDR1 is LNHDA and CDR2 is SQIVND (reference sequence). The CDR3 runs to 14 residues. The CDR3 sequence is CASSWREGGNTIYF. The CDR3 bases are TGTGCCAGCTCGTGGAGGGAGGGTGGAAACACCATATATTTT.

This chain connects TRBV25-1 to TRBJ1-1; the match to TRBD1 covers 10 bases. Germline lookup yields CDR1 MGHDK and CDR2 SYGVNS. J lost 5 bases, V lost 0 bases, and 12 bases had no gene match. The CDR3 has 18 amino acids. The CDR3 nucleotides read TGTGCCAGCAGTGAATACCCTCGGACAGGGGGAGGATGGACTGAAGCTTTCTTT. Protein sequence: CASSEYPRTGGGWTEAFF.